This TCR beta chain originates from a study of T cell responses to AZD1222 COVID-19 vaccine. Study-wide context: Investigators merged groups given second doses at roughly 4 or roughly 12 weeks.

With regard to this clone: Its antigen is still unknown.

Trimming left V 1 base short and J 1 base short, with 10 bases between. The CDR3 is made up of 15 amino acids. Sequenced by immunoSEQ multiplex PCR; TCRdb stores in-frame clones only, minus some. The sample yields about 150,000 clones, roughly 82% seen once. General observations from the study: Breadth and depth of Spike-specific TCRs rose after two AZD1222 doses. Unmutated regions of variants are reportedly targeted by nearly half of spike-specific TCRs.

J is TRBJ1-1 and V is TRBV6-7; no definite D call. TRBV6-7 falls under the ORF class, with uncertain function. The sequence was obtained from an adult in good health. The specimen comprised peripheral blood, sampled on day 0 of AZD1222 vaccination. The CDR3 is CASSYLTDENTEAFF. In DNA, the CDR3 is TGTGCCAGCAGTTACTTGACGGATGAGAACACTGAAGCTTTCTTT.